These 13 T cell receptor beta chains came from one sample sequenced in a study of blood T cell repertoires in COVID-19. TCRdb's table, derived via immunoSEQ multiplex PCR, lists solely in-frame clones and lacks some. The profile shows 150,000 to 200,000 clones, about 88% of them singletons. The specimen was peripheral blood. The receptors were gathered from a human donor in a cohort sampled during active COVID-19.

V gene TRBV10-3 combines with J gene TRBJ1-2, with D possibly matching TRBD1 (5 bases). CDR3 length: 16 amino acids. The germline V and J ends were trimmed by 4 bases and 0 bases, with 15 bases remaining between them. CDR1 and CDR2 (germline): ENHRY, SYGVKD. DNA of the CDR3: TGTGCCATCAGTGGAACACAGGTGATAGCTAACTATGGCTACACCTTC. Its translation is CAISGTQVIANYGYTF.

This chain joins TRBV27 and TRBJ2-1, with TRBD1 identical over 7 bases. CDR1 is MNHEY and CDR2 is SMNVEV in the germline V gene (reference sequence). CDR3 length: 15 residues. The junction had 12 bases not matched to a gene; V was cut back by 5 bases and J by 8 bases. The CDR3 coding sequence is TGTGCCAGCAGTACCCAACACGACAGGGTTTATGAGCAGTTCTTC. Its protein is CASSTQHDRVYEQFF.

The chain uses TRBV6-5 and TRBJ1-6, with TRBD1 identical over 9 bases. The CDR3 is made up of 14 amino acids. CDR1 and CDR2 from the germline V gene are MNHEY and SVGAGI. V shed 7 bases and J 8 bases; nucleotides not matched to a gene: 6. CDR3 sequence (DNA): TGTGCCAGCAAAGGGGACAGGGCGCATTCACCCCTCCACTTT. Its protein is CASKGDRAHSPLHF.

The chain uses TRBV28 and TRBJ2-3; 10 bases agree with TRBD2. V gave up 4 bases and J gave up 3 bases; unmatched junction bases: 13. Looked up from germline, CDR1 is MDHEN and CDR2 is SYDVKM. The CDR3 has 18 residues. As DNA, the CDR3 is TGTGCCAGCAGTTCGGGCCCTGGGCCTAGCGGGAGAACAGATACGCAGTATTTT. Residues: CASSSGPGPSGRTDTQYF.

The CDR3 spells CASSVAGGAAGELFF. In nucleotides, the CDR3 is TGTGCCAGCAGTGTAGCGGGAGGAGCGGCCGGGGAGCTGTTTTTT. The V gene is TRBV2, the J gene TRBJ2-2, with 10 bases lining up with TRBD2. The CDR3 extends over 15 amino acids. The V gene's germline CDR1 is SNHLY and CDR2 FYNNEI. V lost 4 bases to trimming and J lost 6 bases; unmatched junction nucleotides: 5.

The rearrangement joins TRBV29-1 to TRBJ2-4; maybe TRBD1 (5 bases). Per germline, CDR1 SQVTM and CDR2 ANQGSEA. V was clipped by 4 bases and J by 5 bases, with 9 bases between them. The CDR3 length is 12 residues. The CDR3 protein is CSVAREENIQYF. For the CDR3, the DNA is TGCAGCGTTGCCAGGGAAGAAAACATTCAGTACTTC. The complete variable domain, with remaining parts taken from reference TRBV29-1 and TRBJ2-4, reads SAVISQKPSRDICQRGTSLTIQCQVDSQVTMMFWYRQQPGQSLTLIATANQGSEATYESGFVIDKFPISRPNLTFSTLTVSNMSPEDSSIYLCSVAREENIQYFGAGTRLSVL.

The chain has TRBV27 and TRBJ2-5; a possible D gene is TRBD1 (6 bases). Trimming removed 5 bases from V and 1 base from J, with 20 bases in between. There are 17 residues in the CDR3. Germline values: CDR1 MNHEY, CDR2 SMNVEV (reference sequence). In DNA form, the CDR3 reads TGTGCCAGCAGTCCACGCCCCCCAGGGGTAGGCCAAGAGACCCAGTACTTC. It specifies CASSPRPPGVGQETQYF.

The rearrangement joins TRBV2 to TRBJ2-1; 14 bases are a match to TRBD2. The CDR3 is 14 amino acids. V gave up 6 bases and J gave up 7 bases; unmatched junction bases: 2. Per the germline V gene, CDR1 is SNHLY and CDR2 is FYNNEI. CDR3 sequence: CASRGTSGRNEQFF. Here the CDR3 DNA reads TGTGCCAGCAGGGGGACTAGCGGGAGAAATGAGCAGTTCTTC.

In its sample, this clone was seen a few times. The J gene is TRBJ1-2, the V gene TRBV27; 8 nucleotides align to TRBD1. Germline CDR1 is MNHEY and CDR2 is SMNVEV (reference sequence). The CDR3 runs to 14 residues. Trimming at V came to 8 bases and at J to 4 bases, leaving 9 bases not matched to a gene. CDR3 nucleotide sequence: TGTGCCAGCCGATCTCTGACAGGGGTCTATGGCTACACCTTC. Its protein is CASRSLTGVYGYTF.

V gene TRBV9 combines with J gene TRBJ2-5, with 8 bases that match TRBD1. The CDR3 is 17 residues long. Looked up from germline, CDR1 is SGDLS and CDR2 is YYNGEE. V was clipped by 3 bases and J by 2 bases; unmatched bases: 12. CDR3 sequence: CASSAPVTGAPQETQYF. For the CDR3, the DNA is TGTGCCAGCAGCGCGCCCGTGACAGGGGCCCCTCAAGAGACCCAGTACTTC.

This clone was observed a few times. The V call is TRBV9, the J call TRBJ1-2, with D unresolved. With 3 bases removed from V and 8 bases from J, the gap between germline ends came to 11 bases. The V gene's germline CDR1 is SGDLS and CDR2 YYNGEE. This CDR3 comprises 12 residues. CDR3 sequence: CASSEVSGGYTF. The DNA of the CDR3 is TGTGCCAGCAGCGAGGTATCGGGAGGCTACACCTTC.

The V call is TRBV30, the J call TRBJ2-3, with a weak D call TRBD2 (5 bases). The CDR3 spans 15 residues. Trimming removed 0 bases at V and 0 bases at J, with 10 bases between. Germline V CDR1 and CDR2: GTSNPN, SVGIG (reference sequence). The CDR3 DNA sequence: TGTGCCTGGAGTGTACATGGCGGGAGCACAGATACGCAGTATTTT. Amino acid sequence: CAWSVHGGSTDTQYF.

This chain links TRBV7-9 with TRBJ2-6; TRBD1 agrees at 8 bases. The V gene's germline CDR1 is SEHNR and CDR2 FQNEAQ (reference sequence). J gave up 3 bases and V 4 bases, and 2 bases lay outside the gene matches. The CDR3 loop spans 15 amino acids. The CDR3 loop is CASSSGQGGANVLTF. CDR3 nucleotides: TGTGCCAGCAGCTCCGGACAGGGTGGGGCCAACGTCCTGACTTTC.